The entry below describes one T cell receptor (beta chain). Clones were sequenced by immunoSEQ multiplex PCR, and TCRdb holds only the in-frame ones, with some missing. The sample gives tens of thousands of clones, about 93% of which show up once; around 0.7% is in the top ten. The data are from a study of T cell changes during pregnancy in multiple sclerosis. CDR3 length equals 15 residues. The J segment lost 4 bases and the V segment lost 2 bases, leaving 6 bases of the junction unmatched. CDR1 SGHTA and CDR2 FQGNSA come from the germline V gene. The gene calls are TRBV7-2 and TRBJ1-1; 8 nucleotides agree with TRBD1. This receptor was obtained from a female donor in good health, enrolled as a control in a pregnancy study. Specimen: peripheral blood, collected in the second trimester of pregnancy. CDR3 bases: TGTGCCAGCAGCTTAAACAGGGGGAAATCCACTGAAGCTTTCTTT. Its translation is CASSLNRGKSTEAFF.